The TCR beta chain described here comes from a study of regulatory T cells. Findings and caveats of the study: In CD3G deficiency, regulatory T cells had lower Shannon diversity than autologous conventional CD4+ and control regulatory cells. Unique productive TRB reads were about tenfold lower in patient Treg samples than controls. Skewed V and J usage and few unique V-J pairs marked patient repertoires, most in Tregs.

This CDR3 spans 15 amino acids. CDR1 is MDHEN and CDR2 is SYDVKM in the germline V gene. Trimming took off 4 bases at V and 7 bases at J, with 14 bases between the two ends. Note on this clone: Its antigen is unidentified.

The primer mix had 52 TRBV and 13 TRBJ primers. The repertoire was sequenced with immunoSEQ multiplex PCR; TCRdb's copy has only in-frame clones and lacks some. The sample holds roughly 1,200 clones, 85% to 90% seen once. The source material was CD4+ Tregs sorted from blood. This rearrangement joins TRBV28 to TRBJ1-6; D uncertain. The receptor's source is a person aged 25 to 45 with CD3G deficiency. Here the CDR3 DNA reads TGTGCCAGCAGTTCATTAGACCGAAGGAATTCACCCCTCCACTTT. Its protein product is CASSSLDRRNSPLHF.